Listed here is a single T cell receptor (beta chain). Its target is not known. This record comes from a study of graft-versus-host responses after intestinal transplantation. The study, taken as a whole, reports: Recipient bone marrow held GvH clones, some seen earlier in ileum or blood.

The CDR3 loop spans 13 amino acids. V dropped 5 bases and J dropped 0 bases, with 8 bases sitting between them. In germline, CDR1 is MNHEY, CDR2 SVGAGI. The table came from immunoSEQ multiplex PCR; TCRdb's copy has only in-frame clones and leaves some out. This repertoire shows around 100,000 clones, more than 85% found once; its top ten account for less than 1.5%. The chain couples TRBV6-5 to TRBJ2-7, with unresolved D. Sequenced material: unstimulated CD8+ T cells sorted from spleen or lymph node cells, taken before intestinal transplant. This receptor was taken from a human donor who received an intestinal transplant. The CDR3 here is CASSERSSYEQYF. The CDR3 DNA is TGTGCCAGCAGTGAAAGAAGCTCCTACGAGCAGTACTTC.